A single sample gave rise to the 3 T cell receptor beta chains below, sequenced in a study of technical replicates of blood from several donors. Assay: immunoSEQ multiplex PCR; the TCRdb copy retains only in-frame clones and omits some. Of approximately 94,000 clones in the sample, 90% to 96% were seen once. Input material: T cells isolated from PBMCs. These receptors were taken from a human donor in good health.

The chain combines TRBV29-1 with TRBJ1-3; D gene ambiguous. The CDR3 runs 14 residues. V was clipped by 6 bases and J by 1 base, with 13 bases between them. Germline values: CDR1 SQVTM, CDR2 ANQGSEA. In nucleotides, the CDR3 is TGCAGCGTGGAGGACGCCCTATCTGGAAACACCATATATTTT. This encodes CSVEDALSGNTIYF.

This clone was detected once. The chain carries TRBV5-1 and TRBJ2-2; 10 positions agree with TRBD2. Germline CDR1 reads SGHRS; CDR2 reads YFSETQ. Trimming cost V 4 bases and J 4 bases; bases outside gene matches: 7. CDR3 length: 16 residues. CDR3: CASSDVRLAGTGELFF. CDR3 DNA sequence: TGCGCCAGCAGCGACGTTAGACTAGCGGGCACCGGGGAGCTGTTTTTT.

CDR3 sequence: CASSVVSADTQYF. CDR3 DNA sequence: TGTGCCAGCAGCGTAGTCTCCGCAGATACGCAGTATTTT. The chain recombines TRBV9 with TRBJ2-3; D gene uncertain. The CDR3 loop spans 13 amino acids. Germline lookup yields CDR1 SGDLS and CDR2 YYNGEE. V lost 0 bases, J lost 4 bases, and 6 bases lay in between.